Below, 20 T cell receptor beta chains from the same sample are listed, as sequenced in a study of blood T cell repertoires in COVID-19. Profiling relied on immunoSEQ multiplex PCR, and the TCRdb table lists in-frame clones only, not all of them. The sample contains 30,000 or so clones, around 89% of which appear only once. Sample: peripheral blood. All receptors come from a woman aged 40-49 years with active or convalescent COVID-19.

The V and J genes are TRBV5-1 and TRBJ2-7, with D perhaps TRBD1 (6 bases). This CDR3 contains 13 residues. V dropped 7 bases and J dropped 1 base, with 12 bases sitting between them. Germline V CDR1 and CDR2: SGHRS, YFSETQ. The CDR3 nucleotides are TGCGCCAGCGGCAAAACAGGGTCCTACGAGCAGTACTTC. Its protein is CASGKTGSYEQYF.

The rearrangement links TRBV28 to TRBJ2-7, with D maybe TRBD1 (5 bases). Germline assignment: CDR1 MDHEN and CDR2 SYDVKM. CDR3 length: 13 residues. The germline V and J ends were trimmed by 0 bases and 2 bases, with 5 bases remaining between them. The DNA of the CDR3 is TGTGCCAGCAGTTTATGGGGGCCCTACGAGCAGTACTTC. It codes for CASSLWGPYEQYF.

The chain joins TRBV7-2 to TRBJ1-5; D is possibly TRBD1 (6 bases). V dropped 0 bases and J dropped 9 bases, with 12 bases sitting between them. CDR3 length: 14 amino acids. CDR1 and CDR2 from the germline V gene are SGHTA and FQGNSA. As DNA, the CDR3 is TGTGCCAGCAGCTTAGCGCAGGGGCTAGGGCCCCAGCATTTT. It is translated as CASSLAQGLGPQHF.

The genes are TRBV30 and TRBJ1-2, with 8 bases aligning to TRBD1. The V gene's germline CDR1 is GTSNPN and CDR2 SVGIG (reference sequence). The CDR3 runs to 13 residues. The ends lost 3 bases at V and 8 bases at J; junction bases unmatched: 8. CDR3 DNA sequence: TGTGCCTGGAGGGCGACAGGGGCAGGGGGCTACACCTTC. As protein: CAWRATGAGGYTF.

The rearrangement joins TRBV28 to TRBJ2-7; 9 bases are a match to TRBD2. CDR1 MDHEN and CDR2 SYDVKM come from the germline V gene. The CDR3 is made up of 16 amino acids. Unmatched junction bases numbered 14, after V lost 8 bases and J lost 3 bases. The CDR3 loop reads CASGQTLTSGHYEQYF. CDR3 DNA: TGTGCCAGCGGGCAGACCTTGACTAGCGGACACTACGAGCAGTACTTC.

This clone has a single count. This chain connects TRBV24-1 to TRBJ2-1; tentative D call: TRBD1 (5 bases). From germline, CDR1 is KGHDR and CDR2 SFDVKD. This CDR3 contains 12 residues. V was shortened by 4 bases and J by 9 bases, with 9 bases between the two germline ends. DNA for the CDR3: TGTGCCACCAGTGACCCGGACACTGAGCAGTTCTTC. Its translation is CATSDPDTEQFF.

The chain combines TRBV5-1 with TRBJ1-2, with TRBD1 matching over 9 bases. The CDR3 has 15 residues. V shed 1 base and J 6 bases; nucleotides not matched to a gene: 7. CDR1 and CDR2 (germline): SGHRS, YFSETQ. CDR3 loop: CASSLLTGGSDGYTF. The CDR3 DNA reads as TGCGCCAGCAGCTTGTTAACAGGGGGCTCGGATGGCTACACCTTC. Together with reference TRBV5-1 and TRBJ1-2, the CDR3 gives the full variable domain: KAGVTQTPRYLIKTRGQQVTLSCSPISGHRSVSWYQQTPGQGLQFLFEYFSETQRNKGNFPGRFSGRQFSNSRSEMNVSTLELGDSALYLCASSLLTGGSDGYTFGSGTRLTVV.

This chain uses TRBV29-1 with TRBJ2-1, with 9 bases matching TRBD2. Germline CDR1 is SQVTM and CDR2 is ANQGSEA. With 3 bases clipped from V and 2 bases from J, the junction kept 2 bases outside the gene matches. This CDR3 has 14 residues. CDR3 sequence reads: CSVDRLAAYNEQFF. CDR3 bases: TGCAGCGTTGACCGACTAGCGGCCTACAATGAGCAGTTCTTC.

The chain has TRBV5-1 and TRBJ2-3; a possible D gene is TRBD1 (6 bases). The germline V and J ends were trimmed by 0 bases and 4 bases, with 6 bases remaining between them. The CDR3 extends over 13 amino acids. Germline CDR1 SGHRS, CDR2 YFSETQ. CDR3 sequence reads: CASSLEGADTQYF. The CDR3 DNA sequence: TGCGCCAGCAGCTTGGAGGGGGCAGATACGCAGTATTTT.

The chain couples TRBV6-5 to TRBJ1-2; tentative D call: TRBD1 (6 bases). The germline CDR1 and CDR2 sequences are MNHEY and SVGAGI. The CDR3 length is 15 residues. The V end was cut by 5 bases, the J end by 4 bases, with 17 bases between. CDR3 sequence (DNA): TGTGCCAGCAGTCCTCGGGGGGGGCTTGTCTATGGCTACACCTTC. It codes for CASSPRGGLVYGYTF.

This chain connects TRBV27 to TRBJ1-1, with 7 bases matching TRBD1. CDR3 length: 16 amino acids. Germline V lookup: CDR1 MNHEY, CDR2 SMNVEV (reference sequence). Trimming removed 8 bases from V and 0 bases from J; junction bases left unmatched: 12. The CDR3 spells CASLSRDRGMNTEAFF. CDR3 nucleotide sequence: TGTGCCAGCCTAAGTCGGGACAGAGGCATGAACACTGAAGCTTTCTTT.

J is TRBJ1-6 and V is TRBV7-2; D is possibly TRBD1 (5 bases). Germline V gene data show CDR1 as SGHTA and CDR2 as FQGNSA. CDR3 size: 15 residues. The V end was cut by 5 bases, the J end by 6 bases, with 14 bases between. CDR3 region: CASSPTAGGNSPLHF. In nucleotides, the CDR3 is TGTGCCAGCAGCCCCACCGCGGGGGGTAATTCACCCCTCCACTTT.

The chain joins TRBV30 to TRBJ1-4; 9 bases fit TRBD1. Unmatched junction bases numbered 10, after V lost 3 bases and J lost 5 bases. The CDR3 runs 16 residues. Looked up from germline, CDR1 is GTSNPN and CDR2 is SVGIG (reference sequence). In nucleotides, the CDR3 is TGTGCCTGGAGCGTCGGCCAGGGACAGGGAAATGAAAAACTGTTTTTT. Amino acid sequence: CAWSVGQGQGNEKLFF.

This clone has a handful of counts. This chain connects TRBV7-3 to TRBJ2-3; 11 bases fit TRBD1. Trimming cost V 8 bases and J 4 bases; bases outside gene matches: 8. The V gene's germline CDR1 is SGHTA and CDR2 FQGTGA. This CDR3 has 15 residues. CDR3 loop: CASAGDRGLADTQYF. CDR3 DNA sequence: TGTGCCAGCGCGGGGGACAGGGGGTTAGCAGATACGCAGTATTTT.

Notes on this clone: One end of the junction is discordant with germline, which a read error may explain. The chain employs TRBV7-7 and TRBJ1-1, with a tentative D call TRBD1 (5 bases). The CDR3 spans 13 residues. In germline, CDR1 is SSHAT, CDR2 FNYEAQ (reference sequence). The CDR3 spells CASSLDSYGEAFF. The CDR3 DNA reads as TGTGCTAGCAGCTTAGACAGCTACGGTGAAGCTTTCTTT.

This clone occurred a few times. V usage is TRBV4-1 and J usage is TRBJ2-7; possible D gene TRBD2, 6 bases. The CDR3 sequence is 14 residues long. CDR1 is MGHRA and CDR2 is YSYEKL in the germline V gene. V was shortened by 1 base and J by 4 bases, with 11 bases between the two germline ends. CDR3 in amino acids: CASSQAGTLYEQYF. The CDR3 DNA is TGCGCCAGCAGCCAAGCCGGGACTCTATACGAGCAGTACTTC.

This clone came up once. The J gene is TRBJ1-2, the V gene TRBV19, with a tentative D call TRBD1 (5 bases). The germline V gene encodes CDR1 LNHDA and CDR2 SQIVND (reference sequence). The CDR3 is 14 residues long. Trimming left V 3 bases short and J 6 bases short, with 14 bases between. In nucleotides, the CDR3 is TGTGCCAGTAGTATTCCAGGGAGGCAGGATGGCTACACCTTC. Residues: CASSIPGRQDGYTF. The entire variable domain, with the rest obtained from reference TRBV19 and TRBJ1-2, is as follows: DGGITQSPKYLFRKEGQNVTLSCEQNLNHDAMYWYRQDPGQGLRLIYYSQIVNDFQKGDIAEGYSVSREKKESFPLTVTSAQKNPTAFYLCASSIPGRQDGYTFGSGTRLTVV.

V gene TRBV29-1 combines with J gene TRBJ1-1, with TRBD1 matching 9 bases. Germline-derived CDR1 and CDR2 are SQVTM and ANQGSEA. The CDR3 is 13 amino acids. With V trimmed by 6 bases and J by 2 bases, 4 bases remained unmatched. For the CDR3, the DNA is TGCAGCGTCCCGGGACAGGGAAACACTGAAGCTTTCTTT. Translation gives CSVPGQGNTEAFF.

The V call is TRBV5-5, the J call TRBJ2-3; TRBD2 matches 8 bases. The CDR3 spans 15 residues. Per germline, CDR1 SGHKS and CDR2 YYEKEE (reference sequence). The ends lost 1 base at V and 6 bases at J; junction bases unmatched: 7. DNA for the CDR3: TGTGCCAGCAGCTTGCGTGCGGGGGGTTTGGATACGCAGTATTTT. It codes for CASSLRAGGLDTQYF.

The genes are TRBV14 and TRBJ1-2, with TRBD1 matching over 9 bases. With 4 bases clipped from V and 7 bases from J, the junction kept 7 bases outside the gene matches. The CDR3 totals 14 residues. Germline V gene lookup returns CDR1 SGHDN and CDR2 FVKESK. The CDR3 bases are TGTGCCAGCAGCCCGACCGGGACAGGGAGTGGCTACACCTTC. Protein sequence: CASSPTGTGSGYTF.